This passage covers 3 T cell receptor beta chains from one sample sequenced in a study of blood T cell repertoires in COVID-19. The method was immunoSEQ multiplex PCR; TCRdb's version includes in-frame clones alone and lacks a portion of them. The table includes fewer than 500,000 clones, approximately 92% detected once. The material sequenced was PBMCs or T cells enriched from blood (not recorded which). The receptors derive from a man aged 25-45 years who had recovered from COVID-19.

V gene TRBV3-1 (or the pseudogene TRBV3-2) combines with J gene TRBJ2-2, with D hard to call. Trimming removed 4 bases at V and 0 bases at J, with 12 bases between. The CDR3 sequence is 16 residues long. The V gene's germline CDR1 is LGHDT and CDR2 YNNKEL (reference sequence). CDR3: CASSRLATTNTGELFF. CDR3 coding DNA: TGTGCCAGCAGCCGATTAGCTACTACGAACACCGGGGAGCTGTTTTTT.

Of note for this clone: Mismatch with germline at one junction end may stem from a read error. Written as DNA, the CDR3 is TGTGCCAGCGGCTTGGGACTAGCTGTTTCACCCCTCCACTTT. Translating gives CASGLGLAVSPLHF. This sequence joins TRBV7-9 and TRBJ1-6; possible D gene TRBD1, 5 bases. CDR1 is SEHNR, CDR2 FQNEAQ, per germline (reference sequence). The CDR3 totals 14 residues.

A single count supports this clone. The J gene is TRBJ1-4, the V gene TRBV3-1 (or the pseudogene TRBV3-2); D gene ambiguous. CDR3 size: 12 residues. Germline CDR1 LGHDT, CDR2 YNNKEL (reference sequence). Trimming left V 4 bases short and J 6 bases short, with 6 bases between. CDR3 sequence (DNA): TGTGCCAGCAGCCGTCGGGATGAAAAACTGTTTTTT. Translating it yields CASSRRDEKLFF.